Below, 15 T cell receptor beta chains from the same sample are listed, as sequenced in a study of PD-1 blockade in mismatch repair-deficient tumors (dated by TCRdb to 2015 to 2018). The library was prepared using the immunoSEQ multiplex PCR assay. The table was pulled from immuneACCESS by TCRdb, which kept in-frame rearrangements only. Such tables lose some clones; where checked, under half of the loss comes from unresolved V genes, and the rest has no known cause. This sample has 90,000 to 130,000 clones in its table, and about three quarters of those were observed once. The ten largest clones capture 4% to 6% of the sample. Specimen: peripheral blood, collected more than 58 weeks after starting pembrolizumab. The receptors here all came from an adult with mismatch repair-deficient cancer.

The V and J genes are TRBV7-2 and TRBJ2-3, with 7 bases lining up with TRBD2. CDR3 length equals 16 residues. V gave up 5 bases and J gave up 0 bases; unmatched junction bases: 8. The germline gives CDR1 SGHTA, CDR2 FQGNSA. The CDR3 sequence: CASSLGASGSTDTQYF. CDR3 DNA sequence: TGTGCCAGCAGCCTAGGGGCTAGCGGTAGCACAGATACGCAGTATTTT.

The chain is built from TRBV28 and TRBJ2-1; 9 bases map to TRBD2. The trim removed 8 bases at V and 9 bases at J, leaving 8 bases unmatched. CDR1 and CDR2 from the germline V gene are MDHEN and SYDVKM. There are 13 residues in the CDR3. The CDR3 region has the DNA TGTGCCAGCGTTTGGGGCGGGAGGGCTGAGCAGTTCTTC. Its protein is CASVWGGRAEQFF.

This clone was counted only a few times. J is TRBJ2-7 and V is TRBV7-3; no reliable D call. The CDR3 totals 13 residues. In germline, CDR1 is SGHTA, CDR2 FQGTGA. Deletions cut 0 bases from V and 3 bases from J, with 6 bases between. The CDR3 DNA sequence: TGTGCCAGCAGCTTAACGGGCGGCTACGAGCAGTACTTC. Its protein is CASSLTGGYEQYF.

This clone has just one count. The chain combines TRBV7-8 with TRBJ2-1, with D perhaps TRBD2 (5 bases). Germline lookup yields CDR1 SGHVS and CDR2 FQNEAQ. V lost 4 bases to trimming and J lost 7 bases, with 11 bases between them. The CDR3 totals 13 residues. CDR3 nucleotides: TGTGCCAGCAGCTCTACTAGTTCGAATGAGCAGTTCTTC. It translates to CASSSTSSNEQFF.

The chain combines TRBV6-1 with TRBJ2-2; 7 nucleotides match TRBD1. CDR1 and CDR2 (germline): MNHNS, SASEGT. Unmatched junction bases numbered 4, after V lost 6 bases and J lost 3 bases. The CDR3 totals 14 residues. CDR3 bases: TGTGCCAGCAGATGGGACAGTTACACCGGGGAGCTGTTTTTT. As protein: CASRWDSYTGELFF.

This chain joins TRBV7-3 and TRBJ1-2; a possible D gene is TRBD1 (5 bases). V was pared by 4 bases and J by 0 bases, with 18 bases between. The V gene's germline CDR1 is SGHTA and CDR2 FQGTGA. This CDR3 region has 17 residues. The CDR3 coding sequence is TGTGCCAGCAGCTCCCGGGGAAGTCGGGGGGCTAACTATGGCTACACCTTC. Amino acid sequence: CASSSRGSRGANYGYTF.

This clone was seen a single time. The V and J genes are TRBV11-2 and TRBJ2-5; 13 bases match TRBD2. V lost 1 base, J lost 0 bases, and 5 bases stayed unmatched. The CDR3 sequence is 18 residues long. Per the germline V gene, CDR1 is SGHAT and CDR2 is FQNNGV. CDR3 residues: CASSLGLAGGAYQETQYF. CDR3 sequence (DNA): TGTGCCAGCAGCTTAGGACTAGCGGGAGGTGCGTACCAAGAGACCCAGTACTTC.

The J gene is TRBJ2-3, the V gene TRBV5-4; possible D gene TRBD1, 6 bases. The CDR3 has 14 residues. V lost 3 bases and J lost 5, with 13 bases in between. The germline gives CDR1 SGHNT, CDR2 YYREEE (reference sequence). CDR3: CASSSGVRGDTQYF. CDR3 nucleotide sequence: TGTGCCAGCAGCTCAGGGGTCCGGGGAGATACGCAGTATTTT.

CDR3 bases: TGTGCCAGCAGCCGCTCCGGGACTAACTATGGCTACACCTTC. This encodes CASSRSGTNYGYTF. J is TRBJ1-2 and V is TRBV5-4; D not resolved. This CDR3 is 14 amino acids long. From germline, CDR1 is SGHNT and CDR2 YYREEE (reference sequence). V was shortened by 4 bases and J by 0 bases, with 10 bases between the two germline ends.

The CDR3 DNA is TGTGCCAGCAGCGGGGGTATAGAGGCCCAGCATTTT. This codes for CASSGGIEAQHF. J is TRBJ1-5 and V is TRBV7-9, with D perhaps matching TRBD1 (5 bases). V lost 5 bases, J lost 11 bases, and 13 bases lay in between. Germline V gives CDR1 SEHNR, CDR2 FQNEAQ (reference sequence). This CDR3 comprises 12 residues.

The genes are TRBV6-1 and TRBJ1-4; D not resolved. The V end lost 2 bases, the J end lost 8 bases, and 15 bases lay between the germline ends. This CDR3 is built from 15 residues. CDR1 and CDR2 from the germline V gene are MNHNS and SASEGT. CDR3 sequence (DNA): TGTGCCAGCAGTGAACCTCCTGCGCCTTGGGAAAAACTGTTTTTT. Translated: CASSEPPAPWEKLFF.

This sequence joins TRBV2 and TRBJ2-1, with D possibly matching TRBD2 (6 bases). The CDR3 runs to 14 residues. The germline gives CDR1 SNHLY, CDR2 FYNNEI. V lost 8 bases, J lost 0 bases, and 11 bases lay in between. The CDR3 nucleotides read TGTGCCAGCTTCGGCGGGAACTCCTACAATGAGCAGTTCTTC. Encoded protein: CASFGGNSYNEQFF. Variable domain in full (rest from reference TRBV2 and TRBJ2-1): EPEVTQTPSHQVTQMGQEVILRCVPISNHLYFYWYRQILGQKVEFLVSFYNNEISEKSEIFDDQFSVERPDGSNFTLKIRSTKLEDSAMYFCASFGGNSYNEQFFGPGTRLTVL.

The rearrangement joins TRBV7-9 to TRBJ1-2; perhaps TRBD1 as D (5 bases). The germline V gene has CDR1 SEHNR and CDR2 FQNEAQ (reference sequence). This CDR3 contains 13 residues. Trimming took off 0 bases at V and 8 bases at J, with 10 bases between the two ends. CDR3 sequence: CASSLAAGKGYTF. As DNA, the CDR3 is TGTGCCAGCAGCTTAGCAGCAGGGAAAGGCTACACCTTC.

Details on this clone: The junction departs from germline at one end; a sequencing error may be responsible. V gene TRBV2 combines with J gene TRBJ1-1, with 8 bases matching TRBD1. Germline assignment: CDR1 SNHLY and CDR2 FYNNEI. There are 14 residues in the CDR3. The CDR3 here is CVSISQGAWSEAFF. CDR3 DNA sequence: TGTGTCAGCATTTCGCAGGGGGCATGGTCTGAAGCTTTCTTT. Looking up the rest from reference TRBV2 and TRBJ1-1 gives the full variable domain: EPEVTQTPSHQVTQMGQEVILRCVPISNHLYFYWYRQILGQKVEFLVSFYNNEISEKSEIFDDQFSVERPDGSNFTLKIRSTKLEDSAMYFCVSISQGAWSEAFFGQGTRLTVV.

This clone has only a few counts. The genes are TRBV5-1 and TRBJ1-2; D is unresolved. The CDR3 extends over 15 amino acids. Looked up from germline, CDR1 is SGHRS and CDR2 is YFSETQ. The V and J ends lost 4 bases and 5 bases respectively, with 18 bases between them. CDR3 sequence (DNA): TGCGCCAGCAGCCTGGATCGGGGAGAATGGTATGGCTACACCTTC. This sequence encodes CASSLDRGEWYGYTF. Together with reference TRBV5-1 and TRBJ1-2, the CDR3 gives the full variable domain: KAGVTQTPRYLIKTRGQQVTLSCSPISGHRSVSWYQQTPGQGLQFLFEYFSETQRNKGNFPGRFSGRQFSNSRSEMNVSTLELGDSALYLCASSLDRGEWYGYTFGSGTRLTVV.